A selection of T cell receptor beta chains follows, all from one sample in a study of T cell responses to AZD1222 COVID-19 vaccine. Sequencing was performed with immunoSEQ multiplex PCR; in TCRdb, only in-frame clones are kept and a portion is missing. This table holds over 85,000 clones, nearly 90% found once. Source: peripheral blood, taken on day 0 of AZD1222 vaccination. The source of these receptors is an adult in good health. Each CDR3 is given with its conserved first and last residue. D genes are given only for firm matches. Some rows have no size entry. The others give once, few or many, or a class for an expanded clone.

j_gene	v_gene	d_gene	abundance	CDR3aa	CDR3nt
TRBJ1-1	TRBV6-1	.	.	CASSEVGVGTEAFF	TGTGCCAGCAGTGAGGTAGGGGTCGGGACTGAAGCTTTCTTT
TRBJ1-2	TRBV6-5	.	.	CASVSKGANYGYTF	TGTGCCAGCGTTTCCAAAGGGGCTAACTATGGCTACACCTTC
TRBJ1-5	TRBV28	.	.	CASRPPGQYSNQPQHF	TGTGCCAGCAGACCCCCCGGACAGTATAGCAATCAGCCCCAGCATTTT
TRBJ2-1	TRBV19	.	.	CASRRDSYNEQFF	TGTGCCTCCCGACGGGACTCCTACAATGAGCAGTTCTTC
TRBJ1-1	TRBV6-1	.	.	CASSDQGQKDTEAFF	TGTGCCAGCAGTGATCAGGGGCAAAAGGACACTGAAGCTTTCTTT
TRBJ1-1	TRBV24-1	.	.	CATSPLPNTEAFF	TGTGCCACCAGCCCTCTCCCGAACACTGAAGCTTTCTTT
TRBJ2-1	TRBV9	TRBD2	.	CASSGSILAGGEDNEQFF	TGTGCCAGCAGCGGCTCAATACTAGCGGGAGGCGAAGACAATGAGCAGTTCTTC
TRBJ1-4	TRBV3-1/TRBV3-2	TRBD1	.	CASSRNRGSNEKLFF	TGTGCCAGCAGCCGAAACAGGGGATCTAATGAAAAACTGTTTTTT
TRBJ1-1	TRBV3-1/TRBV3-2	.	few	CASSPTGFNTEAFF	TGTGCCAGCAGCCCAACAGGTTTCAACACTGAAGCTTTCTTT
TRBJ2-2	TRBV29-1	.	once	CSGTVTDGGELFF	TGCAGCGGGACGGTCACAGACGGCGGGGAGCTGTTTTTT